The source of this TCR beta chain is a study of T cell changes during pregnancy in multiple sclerosis. Assay used: immunoSEQ multiplex PCR; TCRdb lists only in-frame clones, some missing. Here the sample spans about 73,000 clones, about nine tenths being singletons. The starting material was peripheral blood, obtained after pregnancy. This TCR came from a female donor in good health, enrolled as a control in a pregnancy study.

The CDR3 coding sequence is TGTGCCAGCAGCAGGGACAGGTCTAATGAAAAACTGTTTTTT. Protein product: CASSRDRSNEKLFF. The chain uses TRBV5-6 and TRBJ1-4; 8 bases agree with TRBD1. CDR3 length: 14 amino acids. Germline assignment: CDR1 SGHDT and CDR2 YYEEEE. The V gene end was trimmed by 4 bases and the J gene end by 3 bases; junction bases not matched to a gene: 2.